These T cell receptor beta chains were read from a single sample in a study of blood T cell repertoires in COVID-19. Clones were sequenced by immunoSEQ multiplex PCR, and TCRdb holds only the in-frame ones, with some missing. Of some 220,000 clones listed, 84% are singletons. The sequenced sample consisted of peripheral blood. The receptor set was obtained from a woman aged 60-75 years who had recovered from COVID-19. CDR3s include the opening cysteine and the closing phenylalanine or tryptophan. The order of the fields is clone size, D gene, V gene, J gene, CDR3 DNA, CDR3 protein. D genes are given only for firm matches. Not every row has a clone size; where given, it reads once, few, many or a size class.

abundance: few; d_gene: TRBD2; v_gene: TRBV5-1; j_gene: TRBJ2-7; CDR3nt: TGCGCCAGCAGCTTGGTTCAGGTAGCGGGCGAGCAGTACTTC; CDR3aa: CASSLVQVAGEQYF
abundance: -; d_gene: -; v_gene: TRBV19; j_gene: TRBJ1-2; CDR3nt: TGTGCCAGTACCCCGACAGGAGTACGTTATGGCTACACCTTC; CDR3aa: CASTPTGVRYGYTF
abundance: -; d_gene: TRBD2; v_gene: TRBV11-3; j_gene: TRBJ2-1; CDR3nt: TGTGCCAGCAGCTTAGGTTACGGCGGGAGCTCCTACAATGAGCAGTTCTTC; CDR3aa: CASSLGYGGSSYNEQFF
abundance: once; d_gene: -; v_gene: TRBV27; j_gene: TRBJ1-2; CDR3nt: TGTGCCAGCAGTTCCTTGGGGCAGGGGACCTATGGCTACACCTTC; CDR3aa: CASSSLGQGTYGYTF
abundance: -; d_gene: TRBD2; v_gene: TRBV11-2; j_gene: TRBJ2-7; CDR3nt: TGTGCCAGCAGCTTAGGGACTAGCGGGGGGCCCAGCTCCTACGAGCAGTACTTC; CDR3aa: CASSLGTSGGPSSYEQYF
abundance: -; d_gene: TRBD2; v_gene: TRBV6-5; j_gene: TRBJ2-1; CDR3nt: TGTGCCAGCAGCGAGACTAGCGGGGGTTACAATGAGCAGTTCTTC; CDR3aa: CASSETSGGYNEQFF
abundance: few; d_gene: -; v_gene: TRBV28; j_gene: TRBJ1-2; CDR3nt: TGTGCCAGCAGTTTCATTGGGGGCCCGATGGGCTACACCTTC; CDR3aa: CASSFIGGPMGYTF
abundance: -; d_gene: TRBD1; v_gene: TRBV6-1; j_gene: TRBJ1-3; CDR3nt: TGTGCCAGCAGTGAGGGACAGGGTGCTGGAAACACCATATATTTT; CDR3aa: CASSEGQGAGNTIYF
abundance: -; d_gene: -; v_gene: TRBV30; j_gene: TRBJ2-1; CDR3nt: TGTGCCTGGAGTCAGGGGATTATCACCTACAATGAGCAGTTCTTC; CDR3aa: CAWSQGIITYNEQFF
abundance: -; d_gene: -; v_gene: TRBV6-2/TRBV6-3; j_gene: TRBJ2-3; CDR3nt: TGTGCCAGCAGTTACGTGAACAGACGCACAGATACGCAGTATTTT; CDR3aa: CASSYVNRRTDTQYF